Presented here are 8 T cell receptor beta chains from one specimen sequenced in a study of blood T cells in healthy people across ages. Together with a sample-barcoded 5' primer, a J-beta primer mix was included in a second PCR lasting about 6 to 12 cycles. One entry per CDR3 protein, called by TCRdb with MiXCR from the 5' RACE reads. Of about 2 million distinct CDR3 sequences in the sample, approximately 50% were seen once. Sequencing used blood. These receptors all stem from a woman between 35 and 50 years old in good health.

V and J are TRBV6-6 and TRBJ2-3; D not certain. The V and J ends lost 4 bases and 4 bases respectively, with 18 bases between them. The CDR3 runs 16 residues. CDR1 and CDR2 (germline): MNHNY, SVGAGI (reference sequence). The CDR3 here is CASSSHLVRLADTQYF. The CDR3 DNA reads TGTGCCAGCAGTTCCCACCTAGTGCGGTTGGCAGATACGCAGTATTTT.

The chain is built from TRBV6-5 and TRBJ2-1, with D tentatively TRBD2 (6 bases). This CDR3 is 13 amino acids long. Germline lookup yields CDR1 MNHEY and CDR2 SVGAGI. V lost 8 bases and J lost 2, with 10 bases in between. CDR3 nucleotide sequence: TGTGCCAGCTGCGGCGGGGCCTACAATGAGCAGTTCTTC. It encodes CASCGGAYNEQFF.

This clonotype has a handful of counts. This sequence joins TRBV4-3 and TRBJ2-7; possible D gene TRBD2, 5 bases. TRBJ2-4 matches the DNA end more closely, so the J call is doubtful. Germline-derived CDR1 and CDR2 are LGHNA and YSLEER. The length of the CDR3 is 16 residues. The CDR3 DNA sequence: TGCGCCAGCAGCCCTCTTGGAGTCCGGGAACGTGACATTCAGTACTTC. It codes for CASSPLGVRERDIQYF.

This clonotype has only a few counts. The rearrangement links TRBV7-9 to TRBJ2-5; TRBD1 might be the D (6 bases). Germline CDR1 and CDR2: SEHNR and FQNEAQ (reference sequence). V was shortened by 1 base and J by 1 base, with 13 bases between the two germline ends. CDR3 length: 16 amino acids. The DNA of the CDR3 is TGTGCCAGCAGCTTAGGTGTCAGGGGCGGCCAAGAGACCCAGTACTTC. This gives the protein CASSLGVRGGQETQYF.

V is TRBV5-1 and J is TRBJ1-1; unclear D gene. Trimming took off 7 bases at V and 0 bases at J, with 13 bases between the two ends. CDR3 length equals 14 residues. Germline lookup yields CDR1 SGHRS and CDR2 YFSETQ. As DNA, the CDR3 is TGCGCCAGCTCCTCCTGGCCCCTGAACACTGAAGCTTTCTTT. Translating it yields CASSSWPLNTEAFF.

The chain employs TRBV18 and TRBJ2-5; D not resolved. V was clipped by 3 bases and J by 4 bases, with 12 bases between them. This CDR3 contains 14 residues. CDR1 and CDR2 (germline): KGHSH, LQKENI. Written as DNA, the CDR3 is TGTGCCAGCTCACCGTCGACAACCCGAGAGACCCAGTACTTC. This gives the protein CASSPSTTRETQYF.

This clonotype appeared a single time. The rearrangement joins TRBV5-1 to TRBJ2-5; TRBD2 agrees at 11 bases. V was clipped by 10 bases and J by 1 base; unmatched bases: 6. This CDR3 has 14 amino acids. Germline V gene data show CDR1 as SGHRS and CDR2 as YFSETQ. CDR3 in amino acids: CAGRSGGGQETQYF. As DNA, the CDR3 is TGCGCCGGCCGTAGCGGGGGGGGCCAAGAGACCCAGTACTTC.

The chain carries TRBV6-5 and TRBJ1-2; TRBD1 aligns across 11 bases. Germline-derived CDR1 and CDR2 are MNHEY and SVGAGI. The CDR3 is 16 amino acids. Unmatched junction bases numbered 14, after V lost 8 bases and J lost 6 bases. In DNA, the CDR3 is TGTGCCAGCTTTTCACCATCGTCGGGACAGGGGGATGGCTACACCTTC. It specifies CASFSPSSGQGDGYTF.